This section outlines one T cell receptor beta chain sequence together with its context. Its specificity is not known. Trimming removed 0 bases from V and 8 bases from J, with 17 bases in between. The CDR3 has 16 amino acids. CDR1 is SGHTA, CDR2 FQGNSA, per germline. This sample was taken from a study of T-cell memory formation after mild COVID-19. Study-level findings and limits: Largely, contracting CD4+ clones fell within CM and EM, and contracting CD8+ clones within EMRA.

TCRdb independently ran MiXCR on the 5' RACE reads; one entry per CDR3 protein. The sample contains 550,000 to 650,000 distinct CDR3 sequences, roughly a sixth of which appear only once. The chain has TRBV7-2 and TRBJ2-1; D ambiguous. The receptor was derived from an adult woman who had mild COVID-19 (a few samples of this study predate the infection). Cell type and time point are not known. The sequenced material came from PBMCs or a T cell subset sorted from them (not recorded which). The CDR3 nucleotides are TGTGCCAGCAGCTTAGCGCGAGCCCCCCTCCGTCATGAGCAGTTCTTC. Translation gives CASSLARAPLRHEQFF.